One sample yielded the 7 T cell receptor beta chains listed below, sequenced in a study of blood T cell repertoires in COVID-19. The repertoire was sequenced with immunoSEQ multiplex PCR; TCRdb's copy has only in-frame clones and lacks some. The sample has tens of thousands of clones, roughly 89% seen once. The specimen was peripheral blood. The receptor source for this set is a man aged 45 to 65 with acute or convalescent COVID-19.

J is TRBJ2-3 and V is TRBV6-5, with a tentative D call TRBD2 (6 bases). V lost 7 bases to trimming and J lost 5 bases, with 16 bases between them. The CDR3 spans 14 residues. CDR1 and CDR2 from the germline V gene are MNHEY and SVGAGI. This CDR3 is CASKTSGSVDTQYF. The CDR3 coding sequence is TGTGCCAGCAAGACGAGCGGGTCGGTAGATACGCAGTATTTT.

V gene TRBV24-1 combines with J gene TRBJ2-7; 9 nucleotides agree with TRBD1. This CDR3 comprises 19 residues. V shed 5 bases, J shed 0 bases, and the junction held 16 bases outside the gene matches. CDR1 is KGHDR, CDR2 SFDVKD, per germline. The CDR3 sequence is CATSASPGTGTGFSYEQYF. In DNA, the CDR3 is TGTGCCACCAGTGCATCCCCCGGGACAGGGACTGGTTTCTCCTACGAGCAGTACTTC.

The chain combines TRBV9 with TRBJ2-7, with D maybe TRBD2 (5 bases). Germline V lookup: CDR1 SGDLS, CDR2 YYNGEE. V lost 0 bases and J 1 base, leaving 11 bases between the germline ends. There are 15 residues in the CDR3. The CDR3 nucleotides are TGTGCCAGCAGCGTAGGTTCCAGCGGATCCTACGAGCAGTACTTC. Translating gives CASSVGSSGSYEQYF.

This clone has just one count. The rearrangement links TRBV5-1 to TRBJ1-1; D possibly corresponds to TRBD1 (6 bases). The V end was cut by 0 bases, the J end by 9 bases, with 18 bases between. CDR1 is SGHRS and CDR2 is YFSETQ in the germline V gene. This CDR3 region has 15 residues. CDR3 loop: CASSLAAGAPAQAFF. The CDR3 DNA sequence: TGCGCCAGCAGCTTGGCGGCAGGGGCCCCTGCACAAGCTTTCTTT. The whole variable domain, remainder taken from reference TRBV5-1 and TRBJ1-1, is KAGVTQTPRYLIKTRGQQVTLSCSPISGHRSVSWYQQTPGQGLQFLFEYFSETQRNKGNFPGRFSGRQFSNSRSEMNVSTLELGDSALYLCASSLAAGAPAQAFFGQGTRLTVV.

This chain links TRBV2 with TRBJ2-7, with 12 bases fitting TRBD2. The CDR3 totals 14 residues. Germline lookup yields CDR1 SNHLY and CDR2 FYNNEI. Trimming at V came to 6 bases and at J to 2 bases, leaving 2 bases not matched to a gene. Here the CDR3 DNA reads TGTGCCAGCAGACCTAGCGGGAGGGCCTACGAGCAGTACTTC. It codes for CASRPSGRAYEQYF.

CDR3 sequence reads: CASSVGTRNFGELFF. DNA of the CDR3: TGTGCCAGCAGCGTAGGGACAAGGAATTTTGGGGAGCTGTTTTTT. The chain joins TRBV9 to TRBJ2-2; D is possibly TRBD1 (5 bases). This CDR3 is 15 amino acids long. Between the trimmed V and J ends, which lost 0 bases and 8 bases, there was a span of 14 bases. The germline V gene encodes CDR1 SGDLS and CDR2 YYNGEE.

The chain links TRBV3-1 (or the pseudogene TRBV3-2) to TRBJ1-3, with a possible D match to TRBD1 (6 bases). Germline V lookup: CDR1 LGHDT, CDR2 YNNKEL (reference sequence). The CDR3 runs to 14 residues. The V gene lost 3 bases and the J gene lost 2 bases, with 8 bases spanning the gap. CDR3 DNA: TGTGCCAGCAGCCATGAGGGGGCTGGAAACACCATATATTTT. Amino acid sequence: CASSHEGAGNTIYF.